A single sample gave rise to the 11 T cell receptor beta chains below, sequenced in a study of blood T cell repertoires in COVID-19. The method was immunoSEQ multiplex PCR; TCRdb's version includes in-frame clones alone and lacks a portion of them. The sample carries tens of thousands of clones, 88% recorded once. Sequenced material: peripheral blood. All receptors derive from a man in his fifties with acute or convalescent COVID-19.

The chain links TRBV19 to TRBJ1-5; the match to TRBD1 covers 11 bases. V lost 8 bases to trimming and J lost 3 bases; unmatched junction nucleotides: 12. The CDR3 extends over 17 amino acids. Germline CDR1 LNHDA, CDR2 SQIVND (reference sequence). The CDR3 is CASAKGGTGGYNQPQHF. CDR3 coding DNA: TGTGCCAGTGCCAAGGGGGGGACAGGGGGATACAATCAGCCCCAGCATTTT.

The CDR3 is CASSLGPGEQYSTEAFF. CDR3 nucleotide sequence: TGTGCCAGCAGCTTAGGGCCAGGGGAACAATATAGCACTGAAGCTTTCTTT. This chain connects TRBV7-3 to TRBJ1-1; perhaps TRBD1 as D (6 bases). The V end was cut by 2 bases, the J end by 4 bases, with 20 bases between. This CDR3 spans 17 amino acids. Germline CDR1 is SGHTA and CDR2 is FQGTGA.

The V and J genes are TRBV15 and TRBJ1-5, with 8 positions matching TRBD1. V lost 0 bases, J lost 1 base, and 5 bases stayed unmatched. The CDR3 contains 17 residues. CDR1 is LNHNV and CDR2 is YYDKDF in the germline V gene (reference sequence). The chain's CDR3 is CATSREPGGLSNQPQHF. The CDR3 DNA follows: TGTGCCACCAGCAGAGAGCCAGGGGGCCTCAGCAATCAGCCCCAGCATTTT.

V gene TRBV6-5 combines with J gene TRBJ2-1; maybe TRBD2 (7 bases). The CDR3 length is 15 residues. The germline gives CDR1 MNHEY, CDR2 SVGAGI. Trimming took off 5 bases at V and 6 bases at J, with 17 bases between the two ends. CDR3 sequence: CASSNLGGLFNEQFF. CDR3 sequence (DNA): TGTGCCAGCAGTAACCTCGGGGGGCTATTCAATGAGCAGTTCTTC.

Details on this clone: Other nucleotide sequences in the sample specify the same CDR3. The gene calls are TRBV3-1 (or the pseudogene TRBV3-2) and TRBJ1-5; D not resolved. In germline, CDR1 is LGHDT, CDR2 YNNKEL (reference sequence). V shed 1 base and J shed 5 bases, with 6 bases lying between them. This CDR3 has 13 residues. Written as DNA, the CDR3 is TGTGCCAGCAGCCAAGGGAGGGATCAGCCCCAGCATTTT. It encodes CASSQGRDQPQHF.

The CDR3 DNA follows: TGTGCCAGCAGCCGCGGGACAGGCCCACCAGATACGCAGTATTTT. Encoded protein: CASSRGTGPPDTQYF. The J gene is TRBJ2-3, the V gene TRBV7-3; 8 bases are a match to TRBD1. Trimming cost V 5 bases and J 4 bases; bases outside gene matches: 8. The germline V gene encodes CDR1 SGHTA and CDR2 FQGTGA. This CDR3 has 15 residues.

This chain links TRBV6-5 with TRBJ1-2; 8 nucleotides match TRBD1. This CDR3 region has 15 residues. Trimming removed 8 bases from V and 7 bases from J; junction bases left unmatched: 15. CDR1 MNHEY and CDR2 SVGAGI come from the germline V gene. CDR3 bases: TGTGCCAGCCTATGGACAGGGCTTCGGTTCGGTGGCTACACCTTC. Residues: CASLWTGLRFGGYTF.

The chain joins TRBV19 to TRBJ1-2; D is perhaps TRBD1 (6 bases). V lost 4 bases and J 4 bases, leaving 10 bases between the germline ends. This CDR3 region has 13 residues. From germline, CDR1 is LNHDA and CDR2 SQIVND (reference sequence). The CDR3 loop is CASSNREPYGYTF. CDR3 nucleotide sequence: TGTGCCAGTAGTAACAGGGAGCCCTATGGCTACACCTTC. The entire variable domain, with the rest obtained from reference TRBV19 and TRBJ1-2, is as follows: DGGITQSPKYLFRKEGQNVTLSCEQNLNHDAMYWYRQDPGQGLRLIYYSQIVNDFQKGDIAEGYSVSREKKESFPLTVTSAQKNPTAFYLCASSNREPYGYTFGSGTRLTVV.

The rearrangement uses TRBV2 and TRBJ1-2; weak D call: TRBD1 (6 bases). The CDR3 spans 15 residues. V lost 6 bases and J lost 6, with 20 bases in between. Looked up from germline, CDR1 is SNHLY and CDR2 is FYNNEI. CDR3 amino acids: CASSQGPRIRDGYTF. Written as DNA, the CDR3 is TGTGCCAGCAGCCAGGGGCCCCGGATCAGGGATGGCTACACCTTC.

The gene calls are TRBV7-8 and TRBJ2-5; D is possibly TRBD2 (6 bases). The CDR3 covers 15 residues. Trimming cost V 2 bases and J 5 bases, with 15 bases left between them. CDR1 and CDR2 from the germline V gene are SGHVS and FQNEAQ. The CDR3 DNA follows: TGTGCCAGCAGCTTACGATCGATTGGAGGGGAGACCCAGTACTTC. Its protein product is CASSLRSIGGETQYF. The whole variable domain, filled in from reference TRBV7-8 and TRBJ2-5, reads GAGVSQSPRYKVAKRGQDVALRCDPISGHVSLFWYQQALGQGPEFLTYFQNEAQLDKSGLPSDRFFAERPEGSVSTLKIQRTQQEDSAVYLCASSLRSIGGETQYFGPGTRLLVL.

The chain has TRBV28 and TRBJ1-5; TRBD1 matches 9 bases. Germline V gene data show CDR1 as MDHEN and CDR2 as SYDVKM. The CDR3 contains 15 residues. V shed 4 bases, J shed 7 bases, and the junction held 8 bases outside the gene matches. Here the CDR3 reads CASSSNRGLYQPQHF. The CDR3 nucleotides read TGTGCCAGCAGTTCAAACAGGGGGCTATACCAGCCCCAGCATTTT.